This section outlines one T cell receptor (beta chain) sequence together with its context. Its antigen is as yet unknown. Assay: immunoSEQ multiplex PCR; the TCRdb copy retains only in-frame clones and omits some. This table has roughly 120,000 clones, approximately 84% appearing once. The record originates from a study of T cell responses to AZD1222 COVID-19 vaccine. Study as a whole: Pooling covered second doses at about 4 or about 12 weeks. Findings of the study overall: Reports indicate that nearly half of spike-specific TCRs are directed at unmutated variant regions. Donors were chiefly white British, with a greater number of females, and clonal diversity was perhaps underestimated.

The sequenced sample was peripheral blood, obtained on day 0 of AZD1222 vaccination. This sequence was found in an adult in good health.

CDR3 nucleotide sequence: TGTGCCAGCAGCCAAGGTACAGCGTCGAACACCGGGGAGCTGTTTTTT. Protein: CASSQGTASNTGELFF. V and J are TRBV3-1 (or the pseudogene TRBV3-2) and TRBJ2-2; D is undetermined. The CDR3 loop spans 16 amino acids. Trimming took off 1 base at V and 0 bases at J, with 9 bases between the two ends. Germline CDR1 reads LGHDT; CDR2 reads YNNKEL (reference sequence).